This T cell receptor beta chain is drawn from a study of blood T cell repertoires in COVID-19. The overall study: Sources were T cells, B-cell-depleted T cells, or PBMCs; the material itself was cDNA or gDNA.

Between the trimmed V and J ends, which lost 1 base and 3 bases, there was a span of 16 bases. The CDR3 has 17 amino acids. CDR1 and CDR2 (germline): MGHRA, YSYEKL. All enrollees were roughly 18 to 89 years old and from fewer than 25 US areas. The table came from immunoSEQ multiplex PCR; TCRdb's copy has only in-frame clones and leaves some out. The data hold roughly 320,000 clones, with under 90% observed a single time. The sequence was collected from a man aged 25-45 years who had recovered from COVID-19. V and J are TRBV4-1 and TRBJ1-3, with D maybe TRBD1 (6 bases). Specimen: PBMCs or T cells enriched from blood (not recorded which). The CDR3 coding sequence is TGCGCCAGCAGCCAAGGTCCCGGGAGGGGGAGTGGAAACACCATATATTTT. Translating it yields CASSQGPGRGSGNTIYF.